One sample yielded the 27 T cell receptor beta chains listed below, sequenced in a study of CD8+ T cells in alopecia areata. Sequencing used cDNA as its template, made by extracting RNA and reverse transcribing it. This table comes from immunoSEQ multiplex PCR, and its TCRdb copy is limited to in-frame clones, with some not included. Of roughly 120,000 clones in the sample, about 60% were seen once. Sequenced: CD4+ T cells sorted from blood. All receptors come from a human donor in good health.

This sequence joins TRBV6-6 and TRBJ2-5; 10 positions agree with TRBD1. The CDR3 is 14 residues long. V dropped 6 bases and J dropped 9; count of bases not matched to a gene: 10. Per the germline V gene, CDR1 is MNHNY and CDR2 is SVGAGI (reference sequence). The CDR3 DNA sequence: TGTGCCAGCAGAGCCCTGGACAGGGGGATGGCCCAGTACTTC. Residues: CASRALDRGMAQYF.

On this clone: A read error may account for a junction end that differs from germline. The CDR3 region has the DNA TGCAGCGCCGGAACCGGGACGTTT. Its protein product is CSAGTGTF. This chain joins TRBV29-1 and TRBJ2-3; D tentatively fits TRBD1 or TRBD2 (5 bases each). The CDR3 is 8 residues long. The V gene's germline CDR1 is SQVTM and CDR2 ANQGSEA.

The chain carries TRBV5-1 and TRBJ1-5, with 7 bases that match TRBD1. The CDR3 runs 15 residues. Trimming at V came to 4 bases and at J to 7 bases, leaving 11 bases not matched to a gene. CDR1 and CDR2 from the germline V gene are SGHRS and YFSETQ. CDR3 DNA: TGCGCCAGCAGCCGAACAGGGGCAAGAGGACAGCCCCAGCATTTT. It is translated as CASSRTGARGQPQHF.

The chain employs TRBV2 and TRBJ1-6, with D possibly being TRBD1 (5 bases). V was shortened by 7 bases and J by 6 bases, with 13 bases between the two germline ends. CDR1 SNHLY and CDR2 FYNNEI come from the germline V gene. This CDR3 contains 14 residues. CDR3 in amino acids: CASTPRDLNSPLHF. In nucleotides, the CDR3 is TGTGCCAGCACTCCCAGGGATCTTAATTCACCCCTCCACTTT.

This chain connects TRBV27 to TRBJ1-1; maybe TRBD1 (5 bases). Per the germline V gene, CDR1 is MNHEY and CDR2 is SMNVEV (reference sequence). Trimming shortened V by 5 bases and J by 4 bases, and 20 bases separated the two germline ends. This CDR3 has 16 residues. As DNA, the CDR3 is TGTGCCAGCAGTAGATTTGGGACCACCGGGGGCACTGAAGCTTTCTTT. It encodes CASSRFGTTGGTEAFF.

V and J are TRBV28 and TRBJ2-3, with D perhaps matching TRBD1 (5 bases). Trimming pared 5 bases from V and 10 bases from J, leaving 10 bases between. Germline assignment: CDR1 MDHEN and CDR2 SYDVKM. The CDR3 spans 11 residues. CDR3 protein: CASSVTVSQYF. CDR3 nucleotides: TGTGCCAGCAGTGTGACAGTTTCGCAGTATTTT. The full variable domain, completed using reference TRBV28 and TRBJ2-3, is DVKVTQSSRYLVKRTGEKVFLECVQDMDHENMFWYRQDPGLGLRLIYFSYDVKMKEKGDIPEGYSVSREKKERFSLILESASTNQTSMYLCASSVTVSQYFGPGTRLTVL.

DNA for the CDR3: TGTGCCAGCAGCGCTGACAGCAATCAAGAGACCCAGTACTTC. Its protein is CASSADSNQETQYF. V usage is TRBV11-1 and J usage is TRBJ2-5, with D perhaps matching TRBD1 (5 bases). The germline V and J ends were trimmed by 5 bases and 2 bases, with 12 bases remaining between them. Germline CDR1 SGHAT, CDR2 FQDESV (reference sequence). CDR3 size: 14 residues.

The J gene is TRBJ2-3, the V gene TRBV2; D is undetermined. Between the trimmed V and J ends, which lost 8 bases and 1 base, there was a span of 7 bases. The CDR3 is made up of 12 amino acids. Per the germline V gene, CDR1 is SNHLY and CDR2 is FYNNEI. In nucleotides, the CDR3 is TGTGCCAGCGCAGCCCGCACAGATACGCAGTATTTT. Translated, it gives CASAARTDTQYF.

This clone has only a few counts. The chain recombines TRBV6-1 with TRBJ1-6; D is possibly TRBD1 (6 bases). Looked up from germline, CDR1 is MNHNS and CDR2 is SASEGT. This CDR3 spans 17 amino acids. V lost 0 bases, J lost 6 bases, and 15 bases lay in between. Here the CDR3 DNA reads TGTGCCAGCAGTGAAGCGCGGGGACGAGGGGGTAATTCACCCCTCCACTTT. It yields the protein CASSEARGRGGNSPLHF.

The chain has TRBV6-1 and TRBJ2-7, with 9 bases that match TRBD1. V dropped 2 bases and J dropped 6; count of bases not matched to a gene: 5. This CDR3 region has 14 residues. Germline CDR1 is MNHNS and CDR2 is SASEGT. In DNA, the CDR3 is TGTGCCAGCAGTGAACCGGGACAGGGCGGCGAGCAGTACTTC. This encodes CASSEPGQGGEQYF.

The V and J genes are TRBV30 and TRBJ2-3; 7 nucleotides align to TRBD2. The trim removed 4 bases at V and 4 bases at J, leaving 11 bases unmatched. In germline, CDR1 is GTSNPN, CDR2 SVGIG (reference sequence). The CDR3 extends over 15 amino acids. CDR3 protein: CAWKPREGNADTQYF. In DNA form, the CDR3 reads TGTGCCTGGAAACCCAGGGAGGGTAATGCAGATACGCAGTATTTT.

The chain employs TRBV5-1 and TRBJ2-5; 12 bases map to TRBD1. Germline assignment: CDR1 SGHRS and CDR2 YFSETQ. V dropped 4 bases and J dropped 4; count of bases not matched to a gene: 11. This CDR3 contains 17 residues. CDR3 sequence (DNA): TGCGCCAGCAGCACGGGACAGGGGGCGATTGCTGGAGAGACCCAGTACTTC. It translates to CASSTGQGAIAGETQYF.

This clone was counted only a few times. The chain combines TRBV29-1 with TRBJ2-5; 7 bases are shared with TRBD1. CDR3 length: 13 amino acids. CDR1 and CDR2 from the germline V gene are SQVTM and ANQGSEA. Trimming took 2 bases from V and 3 from J; bases not matched to a gene: 3. The CDR3 loop reads CSVEPRGKETQYF. The CDR3 bases are TGCAGCGTTGAACCCAGGGGGAAAGAGACCCAGTACTTC.

This chain joins TRBV6-5 and TRBJ1-1, with D possibly matching TRBD1 (6 bases). The CDR3 consists of 14 residues. With 10 bases removed from V and 2 bases from J, the gap between germline ends came to 17 bases. Germline V gene lookup returns CDR1 MNHEY and CDR2 SVGAGI. CDR3 sequence (DNA): TGTGCCACCACCCGGGGGGCGGGTAACACTGAAGCTTTCTTT. This sequence encodes CATTRGAGNTEAFF.

V is TRBV6-1 and J is TRBJ2-7, with a tentative D call TRBD2 (5 bases). The V and J ends lost 0 bases and 3 bases respectively, with 9 bases between them. CDR1 and CDR2 from the germline V gene are MNHNS and SASEGT. This CDR3 has 14 residues. Here the CDR3 reads CASSEASGIYEQYF. As DNA, the CDR3 is TGTGCCAGCAGTGAAGCGTCGGGAATCTACGAGCAGTACTTC.

V is TRBV5-4 and J is TRBJ1-1; 7 bases are shared with TRBD1. This CDR3 spans 14 amino acids. J gave up 6 bases and V 4 bases, and 9 bases lay outside the gene matches. The germline V gene encodes CDR1 SGHNT and CDR2 YYREEE (reference sequence). The CDR3 coding sequence is TGTGCCAGCAGCGCCGACAGGGCATTGCCTGAAGCTTTCTTT. Amino acid sequence: CASSADRALPEAFF. The whole variable domain, filled in from reference TRBV5-4 and TRBJ1-1, reads ETGVTQSPTHLIKTRGQQVTLRCSSQSGHNTVSWYQQALGQGPQFIFQYYREEENGRGNFPPRFSGLQFPNYSSELNVNALELDDSALYLCASSADRALPEAFFGQGTRLTVV.

The chain uses TRBV11-2 and TRBJ1-5, with TRBD1 matching 8 bases. The CDR3 is made up of 15 amino acids. Germline V lookup: CDR1 SGHAT, CDR2 FQNNGV. The junction had 10 bases not matched to a gene; V was cut back by 5 bases and J by 7 bases. CDR3 region: CASSIRTGRGQPQHF. CDR3 DNA sequence: TGTGCCAGCAGCATCCGGACAGGGCGGGGGCAGCCCCAGCATTTT.

The chain carries TRBV28 and TRBJ1-2; 7 bases line up with TRBD1. Looked up from germline, CDR1 is MDHEN and CDR2 is SYDVKM. This CDR3 has 13 amino acids. The V and J ends lost 3 bases and 6 bases, in that order; junction bases with no gene match: 4. CDR3: CASSLVTGNGYTF. The CDR3 region has the DNA TGTGCCAGCAGTTTGGTGACAGGGAATGGCTACACCTTC.

CDR3 sequence (DNA): TGTGCCAGCAGAGGGACCACTGGAAACACCATATATTTT. As protein: CASRGTTGNTIYF. The chain has TRBV6-5 and TRBJ1-3; TRBD1 might be the D (5 bases). Trimming stripped 6 bases from V and 2 bases from J, with 8 bases between. Per the germline V gene, CDR1 is MNHEY and CDR2 is SVGAGI. The CDR3 extends over 13 amino acids.

This clone was detected only a few times. J is TRBJ2-5 and V is TRBV7-2, with D possibly matching TRBD2 (6 bases). The germline V gene has CDR1 SGHTA and CDR2 FQGNSA. This CDR3 contains 14 residues. V lost 6 bases and J lost 1, with 12 bases in between. The chain's CDR3 is CASSPRTTQETQYF. The CDR3, as DNA: TGTGCCAGCAGTCCCCGGACTACCCAAGAGACCCAGTACTTC.

The J gene is TRBJ1-3, the V gene TRBV25-1; possible D gene TRBD1, 6 bases. Germline assignment: CDR1 MGHDK and CDR2 SYGVNS. The CDR3 has 14 amino acids. Trimming removed 5 bases at V and 2 bases at J, with 10 bases between. CDR3 coding DNA: TGTGCCAGCAGTAAACAGGGCACTGGAAACACCATATATTTT. Its protein is CASSKQGTGNTIYF. Filled out from reference TRBV25-1 and TRBJ1-3, the complete variable domain reads EADIYQTPRYLVIGTGKKITLECSQTMGHDKMYWYQQDPGMELHLIHYSYGVNSTEKGDLSSESTVSRIRTEHFPLTLESARPSHTSQYLCASSKQGTGNTIYFGEGSWLTVV.

This clone was detected a few times. The rearrangement uses TRBV14 and TRBJ1-2; weak D call: TRBD1 (5 bases). The CDR3 extends over 14 amino acids. Germline CDR1 and CDR2: SGHDN and FVKESK. V was cut by 0 bases and J by 8 bases, with 13 bases left in between. The CDR3 DNA is TGTGCCAGCAGCCAAGATCTAGGGACCCACGGCTACACCTTC. This sequence encodes CASSQDLGTHGYTF.

The CDR3 bases are TGTGCCAGCAGTTCGCTTTACACTGAAGCTTTCTTT. Protein product: CASSSLYTEAFF. The rearrangement joins TRBV6-6 to TRBJ1-1, with D unclear. The V end was cut by 4 bases, the J end by 3 bases, with 6 bases between. Germline V gene data show CDR1 as MNHNY and CDR2 as SVGAGI (reference sequence). The CDR3 loop spans 12 amino acids.

This clone was seen a handful of times. The V gene is TRBV6-4, the J gene TRBJ2-4; TRBD1 matches at 8 bases. After removal of 3 bases from V and 9 bases from J, the junction contained 4 bases not matched to a gene. Germline CDR1 is MRHNA and CDR2 is SNTAGT. The CDR3 sequence is 13 residues long. This chain's CDR3 is CASSEGQGGIQYF. The CDR3 coding sequence is TGTGCCAGCAGTGAAGGACAGGGTGGCATTCAGTACTTC.

The rearrangement joins TRBV11-2 to TRBJ1-5; weak D call: TRBD1 (5 bases). Trimming removed 0 bases from V and 7 bases from J, with 13 bases in between. Per the germline V gene, CDR1 is SGHAT and CDR2 is FQNNGV. The CDR3 totals 15 residues. The CDR3 bases are TGTGCCAGCAGCTTAGAAAGGGGCAGCGGACAGCCCCAGCATTTT. Its translation: CASSLERGSGQPQHF.

This clone has a handful of counts. The rearrangement joins TRBV7-8 to TRBJ1-3, with D hard to call. Looked up from germline, CDR1 is SGHVS and CDR2 is FQNEAQ. The CDR3 length is 12 residues. Trimming stripped 3 bases from V and 4 bases from J, with 4 bases between. CDR3: CASSFSGNTIYF. The DNA for the CDR3 is TGTGCCAGCAGCTTCTCAGGAAACACCATATATTTT.

The chain is built from TRBV23-1 and TRBJ1-2, with 8 bases identical to TRBD1. TRBV23-1 is an ORF for which the function is uncertain. With V trimmed by 11 bases and J by 8 bases, 16 bases remained unmatched. The CDR3 runs 14 residues. As DNA, the CDR3 is TGCGCCCCGCGGATCCGGCAGGGGGCTTACGGCTACACCTTC. Translated: CAPRIRQGAYGYTF.